The clone carrying this T cell receptor (beta chain) appeared a few times. The entry originates in a study of blood T cell repertoires in COVID-19. As for the study in general: Samples representing acute and convalescent COVID-19 were sourced from the United States, Italy and Spain.

The table came from immunoSEQ multiplex PCR; TCRdb's copy has only in-frame clones and leaves some out. The sample comprises under 250,000 clones, more than 70% of which are singletons, and approximately 6% rests with the top ten. Trimming removed 1 base at V and 1 base at J, with 4 bases between. This CDR3 spans 13 amino acids. Germline V gene lookup returns CDR1 LGHDT and CDR2 YNNKEL (reference sequence). The specimen sequenced was peripheral blood. The chain links TRBV3-1 (or the pseudogene TRBV3-2) to TRBJ1-1; D gene unclear. The sequence was collected from a woman aged 80 or over with COVID-19, enrolled during active disease. The CDR3 sequence is CASSQVQNTEAFF. As DNA, the CDR3 is TGTGCCAGCAGCCAAGTACAGAACACTGAAGCTTTCTTT.